The 28 T cell receptor beta chains given below trace back to one sample, sequenced in a study of blood T cell repertoires in COVID-19. Assay used: immunoSEQ multiplex PCR; TCRdb lists only in-frame clones, some missing. The sample includes 53,000 or so clones, just over 90% of them seen just once. The sample comprised peripheral blood. The receptors derive from a man aged 35 to 55 with acute or convalescent COVID-19.

The CDR3 sequence is CASSLTGGPSPLHF. The CDR3 coding sequence is TGTGCCAGCAGTTTGACAGGGGGCCCTTCACCCCTCCACTTT. V is TRBV6-2 or TRBV6-3 and J is TRBJ1-6, with 10 bases lining up with TRBD1. The CDR3 extends over 14 amino acids. Germline V gene lookup returns CDR1 MNHEY and CDR2 SVGEGT. J was trimmed by 9 bases and V by 4 bases; bases with no gene match: 3.

This chain links TRBV6-5 with TRBJ2-1; TRBD2 aligns across 8 bases. The germline V gene encodes CDR1 MNHEY and CDR2 SVGAGI. The trim removed 0 bases at V and 7 bases at J, leaving 5 bases unmatched. The CDR3 spans 15 residues. The CDR3, as DNA: TGTGCCAGCAGTTACTCGGGGGGACTAGGGAATGAGCAGTTCTTC. Its protein is CASSYSGGLGNEQFF.

V usage is TRBV5-1 and J usage is TRBJ1-3; 9 nucleotides match TRBD1. Germline CDR1 and CDR2: SGHRS and YFSETQ. V gave up 4 bases and J gave up 3 bases; unmatched junction bases: 8. The CDR3 length is 16 residues. In nucleotides, the CDR3 is TGCGCCAGCAGCAGCACCGGGACAGGGATTGGAAACACCATATATTTT. Amino acid sequence: CASSSTGTGIGNTIYF. Full variable domain (rest looked up from reference TRBV5-1 and TRBJ1-3): KAGVTQTPRYLIKTRGQQVTLSCSPISGHRSVSWYQQTPGQGLQFLFEYFSETQRNKGNFPGRFSGRQFSNSRSEMNVSTLELGDSALYLCASSSTGTGIGNTIYFGEGSWLTVV.

The chain recombines TRBV5-4 with TRBJ2-4; unclear D gene. V gave up 3 bases and J gave up 0 bases, with 10 bases separating them. The CDR3 length is 15 residues. Germline loops: CDR1 SGHNT, CDR2 YYREEE (reference sequence). In DNA form, the CDR3 reads TGTGCCAGCAGCTCCGCCGCGATAGCCAAAAACATTCAGTACTTC. This translates into CASSSAAIAKNIQYF.

The chain links TRBV19 to TRBJ1-4, with TRBD1 matching over 7 bases. The junction had 9 bases not matched to a gene; V was cut back by 4 bases and J by 4 bases. Germline V gene data show CDR1 as LNHDA and CDR2 as SQIVND (reference sequence). The CDR3 sequence is 16 residues long. The CDR3 region is CASSRWTGGLNEKLFF. The CDR3 DNA reads as TGTGCCAGTAGTAGGTGGACAGGCGGACTTAATGAAAAACTGTTTTTT.

This chain connects TRBV14 to TRBJ2-5, with TRBD2 identical over 14 bases. The V gene end was trimmed by 4 bases and the J gene end by 6 bases; junction bases not matched to a gene: 4. CDR3 length equals 15 residues. In germline, CDR1 is SGHDN, CDR2 FVKESK. CDR3 in DNA: TGTGCCAGCAGCCCCGGGACTAGCGGGAGCCAGACCCAGTACTTC. The encoded protein is CASSPGTSGSQTQYF.

V usage is TRBV24-1 and J usage is TRBJ2-2, with 11 nucleotides matching TRBD1. The CDR3 loop spans 13 amino acids. Germline CDR1 reads KGHDR; CDR2 reads SFDVKD. V lost 12 bases to trimming and J lost 7 bases; unmatched junction nucleotides: 6. CDR3 residues: CASGQGAGGELFF. Here the CDR3 DNA reads TGTGCCTCCGGACAGGGGGCTGGCGGGGAGCTGTTTTTT.

The rearrangement uses TRBV4-1 and TRBJ2-3; a weak D match, TRBD1 (7 bases). Germline V gene lookup returns CDR1 MGHRA and CDR2 YSYEKL. V was clipped by 4 bases and J by 7 bases, with 18 bases between them. The CDR3 is 15 amino acids. The CDR3 sequence is CASSPQGGGVYTQYF. The CDR3, as DNA: TGCGCCAGCAGCCCCCAGGGGGGCGGTGTGTATACGCAGTATTTT.

This clone was detected only once. The chain uses TRBV4-3 and TRBJ2-3; D may be TRBD1 (5 bases). Looked up from germline, CDR1 is LGHNA and CDR2 is YSLEER. CDR3 size: 18 residues. V lost 0 bases to trimming and J lost 4 bases, with 20 bases between them. CDR3 DNA: TGCGCCAGCAGCCAAGATCGTTCCGGGTCTGGGGCCCCAGATACGCAGTATTTT. Its protein is CASSQDRSGSGAPDTQYF.

The chain links TRBV7-6 to TRBJ1-3; TRBD1 might be the D (6 bases). V was shortened by 6 bases and J by 2 bases, with 14 bases between the two germline ends. Germline V gene lookup returns CDR1 SGHVS and CDR2 FNYEAQ. The CDR3 consists of 15 residues. CDR3 DNA sequence: TGTGCCAGCAGTGACGCAGGGGCTGCTGGAAACACCATATATTTT. Protein sequence: CASSDAGAAGNTIYF.

The chain joins TRBV5-1 to TRBJ1-5; TRBD1 matches 10 bases. The CDR3 runs 14 residues. The J segment lost 5 bases and the V segment lost 2 bases, leaving 1 base of the junction unmatched. CDR1 and CDR2 (germline): SGHRS, YFSETQ. The CDR3 protein is CASSLGQGDQPQHF. The CDR3 DNA follows: TGCGCCAGCAGCTTAGGACAGGGGGATCAGCCCCAGCATTTT.

The V call is TRBV30, the J call TRBJ1-2; TRBD1 matches 11 bases. The germline CDR1 and CDR2 sequences are GTSNPN and SVGIG (reference sequence). The CDR3 sequence is 15 residues long. V was clipped by 0 bases and J by 6 bases; unmatched bases: 6. CDR3 bases: TGTGCCTGGAGTGTAATGGACAGGGGGCTTCATGGCTACACCTTC. Its translation is CAWSVMDRGLHGYTF. Together with reference TRBV30 and TRBJ1-2, the CDR3 gives the full variable domain: SQTIHQWPATLVQPVGSPLSLECTVEGTSNPNLYWYRQAAGRGLQLLFYSVGIGQISSEVPQNLSASRPQDRQFILSSKKLLLSDSGFYLCAWSVMDRGLHGYTFGSGTRLTVV.

This clone was found a few times. The J gene is TRBJ2-3, the V gene TRBV10-2, with 9 bases aligning to TRBD2. Germline lookup yields CDR1 WSHSY and CDR2 SAAADI. V lost 4 bases and J lost 7; bases outside the gene matches: 3. The CDR3 contains 13 residues. The CDR3 DNA follows: TGCGCCAGCAGTGCCGCGGGGGGGTATACGCAGTATTTT. It translates to CASSAAGGYTQYF.

This chain joins TRBV5-8 and TRBJ2-7; 9 nucleotides match TRBD1. Germline CDR1 and CDR2: SGHTS and YDEGEE. J was trimmed by 2 bases and V by 0 bases; bases with no gene match: 0. This CDR3 is 14 amino acids long. The CDR3 loop reads CASSLGQGAYEQYF. The CDR3 coding sequence is TGTGCCAGCAGCTTGGGACAGGGGGCCTACGAGCAGTACTTC.

CDR3 sequence: CSVVNSLSNYGYTF. The CDR3 DNA reads TGCAGCGTTGTGAACAGTCTATCTAACTATGGCTACACCTTC. The chain has TRBV29-1 and TRBJ1-2; D ambiguous. Germline V gene sequence: CDR1 SQVTM, CDR2 ANQGSEA. Trimming took off 4 bases at V and 0 bases at J, with 12 bases between the two ends. This CDR3 contains 14 residues.

The chain joins TRBV12-3 or TRBV12-4 to TRBJ1-1, with D tentatively TRBD1 (6 bases). V was trimmed by 10 bases and J by 1 base, leaving 13 bases between them. CDR3 length: 13 residues. CDR3 in DNA: TGTGCCACCAAGGGGGGGCGGAACACTGAAGCTTTCTTT. Translation gives CATKGGRNTEAFF.

The chain carries TRBV29-1 and TRBJ2-5; D call uncertain. Per germline, CDR1 SQVTM and CDR2 ANQGSEA. CDR3 length equals 13 residues. V was clipped by 3 bases and J by 5 bases, with 13 bases between them. CDR3 in DNA: TGCAGCGTTGATGATCCATTTCGGGAGACCCAGTACTTC. As protein: CSVDDPFRETQYF. The complete variable domain, with remaining parts taken from reference TRBV29-1 and TRBJ2-5, reads SAVISQKPSRDICQRGTSLTIQCQVDSQVTMMFWYRQQPGQSLTLIATANQGSEATYESGFVIDKFPISRPNLTFSTLTVSNMSPEDSSIYLCSVDDPFRETQYFGPGTRLLVL.

The V gene is TRBV19, the J gene TRBJ1-1; the D gene is possibly TRBD1 (5 bases). Trimming took off 3 bases at V and 1 base at J, with 12 bases between the two ends. CDR1 LNHDA and CDR2 SQIVND come from the germline V gene (reference sequence). CDR3 length equals 15 residues. The CDR3 region has the DNA TGTGCCAGTAGTATTGGAGGGGCCCAGAACACTGAAGCTTTCTTT. It yields the protein CASSIGGAQNTEAFF.

This chain uses TRBV11-3 with TRBJ2-1, with D possibly TRBD2 on 5 matching bases. Germline-derived CDR1 and CDR2 are SGHNT and YENEEA. V was cut by 1 base and J by 5 bases, with 6 bases left in between. The CDR3 runs 13 residues. The CDR3 DNA follows: TGTGCCAGCAGCTTAGCTAGCAACAATGAGCAGTTCTTC. Translating gives CASSLASNNEQFF.

This chain uses TRBV5-1 with TRBJ2-5; weak D call: TRBD1 (6 bases). The CDR3 extends over 14 amino acids. The germline V gene encodes CDR1 SGHRS and CDR2 YFSETQ. Between the trimmed V and J ends, which lost 6 bases and 0 bases, there was a span of 12 bases. CDR3 bases: TGCGCCAGCATGCTACAGGGATACCAAGAGACCCAGTACTTC. It is translated as CASMLQGYQETQYF.

The rearrangement links TRBV29-1 to TRBJ2-5, with TRBD2 as a possible D gene (5 bases). V was pared by 7 bases and J by 9 bases, with 24 bases between. Germline values: CDR1 SQVTM, CDR2 ANQGSEA. The CDR3 is 14 amino acids. The CDR3 loop is CSAKSGGETVPQYF. The CDR3 coding sequence is TGCAGCGCCAAGAGCGGAGGAGAAACGGTGCCCCAGTACTTC.

The chain is built from TRBV2 and TRBJ1-2; no firm D call. CDR1 SNHLY and CDR2 FYNNEI come from the germline V gene. The CDR3 loop spans 12 amino acids. V was trimmed by 3 bases and J by 4 bases, leaving 6 bases between them. The DNA of the CDR3 is TGTGCCAGCAGTGACGTACTCTATGGCTACACCTTC. It specifies CASSDVLYGYTF.

The chain combines TRBV12-3 or TRBV12-4 with TRBJ1-2, with no clear D. The CDR3 is 12 residues long. The ends were cut back, 6 bases at V and 1 base at J, with 6 bases in the middle. CDR3 sequence reads: CASRQLNYGYTF. DNA of the CDR3: TGTGCCAGCAGGCAACTTAACTATGGCTACACCTTC.

The chain couples TRBV19 to TRBJ2-7; 12 positions agree with TRBD1. The CDR3 consists of 18 residues. Germline loops: CDR1 LNHDA, CDR2 SQIVND (reference sequence). J lost 0 bases, V lost 6 bases, and 12 bases had no gene match. This CDR3 reads CASRPSGQGARSSYEQYF. CDR3 in DNA: TGTGCCAGTAGACCCTCGGGACAGGGGGCTCGTAGCTCCTACGAGCAGTACTTC.

The CDR3 sequence is CASSRLGRVPETQYF. CDR3 nucleotide sequence: TGTGCCAGCAGCCGTCTCGGGAGGGTCCCAGAGACCCAGTACTTC. The chain links TRBV11-3 to TRBJ2-5, with 8 bases matching TRBD2. The CDR3 is made up of 15 amino acids. The V gene's germline CDR1 is SGHNT and CDR2 YENEEA. Trimming took 5 bases from V and 4 from J; bases not matched to a gene: 9.

The genes are TRBV5-4 and TRBJ2-7, with 7 bases identical to TRBD1. With V trimmed by 2 bases and J by 0 bases, 2 bases remained unmatched. Germline CDR1 is SGHNT and CDR2 is YYREEE (reference sequence). This CDR3 is 14 amino acids long. CDR3 DNA sequence: TGTGCCAGCAGCTTAGGGACAGACTCCTACGAGCAGTACTTC. Amino acid sequence: CASSLGTDSYEQYF.

This chain links TRBV19 with TRBJ2-2; the match to TRBD2 covers 8 bases. The germline CDR1 and CDR2 sequences are LNHDA and SQIVND (reference sequence). The CDR3 is made up of 16 amino acids. V was clipped by 7 bases and J by 1 base; unmatched bases: 8. The CDR3 DNA reads as TGTGCCAGTACTATGCTTAGCGGGATGAACACCGGGGAGCTGTTTTTT. Protein product: CASTMLSGMNTGELFF.

V is TRBV29-1 and J is TRBJ2-7; a possible D gene is TRBD2 (5 bases). CDR1 and CDR2 from the germline V gene are SQVTM and ANQGSEA. The CDR3 length is 11 residues. The V end lost 4 bases, the J end lost 5 bases, and 9 bases lay between the germline ends. Here the CDR3 DNA reads TGCAGCGTTGTTCTAGCAAACGAGCAGTACTTC. As protein: CSVVLANEQYF.